This passage covers 27 T cell receptor beta chains from one sample sequenced in a study of blood T cell repertoires in COVID-19 (dated by TCRdb to 2019 to 2021). The method behind the library was the immunoSEQ multiplex PCR assay. Drawn from immuneACCESS, this table holds only the in-frame rearrangements with V and J called that TCRdb kept. Clones are partly lost; checked studies trace under half to an unresolved V gene and leave the rest unexplained. This sample holds around 77,000 clones; around 83% were observed only once. Jointly, the top ten make up over 4.5% of the sample. The sample taken for sequencing was peripheral blood. All receptors come from a man at least 80 years old with acute or convalescent COVID-19.

The chain links TRBV27 to TRBJ2-1, with 11 bases lining up with TRBD1. CDR1 MNHEY and CDR2 SMNVEV come from the germline V gene (reference sequence). This CDR3 comprises 16 residues. With 2 bases clipped from V and 7 bases from J, the junction kept 7 bases outside the gene matches. The DNA of the CDR3 is TGTGCCAGCAGTTTACCTGGACAGGGGGCTTCGAATGAGCAGTTCTTC. It translates to CASSLPGQGASNEQFF.

The V call is TRBV5-1, the J call TRBJ1-3; possibly TRBD1 for D (6 bases). The germline V gene has CDR1 SGHRS and CDR2 YFSETQ. The CDR3 contains 15 residues. The V and J ends lost 5 bases and 0 bases respectively, with 12 bases between them. In DNA form, the CDR3 reads TGCGCCAGCAGGTCCCAGGGGACCTCTGGAAACACCATATATTTT. It translates to CASRSQGTSGNTIYF.

V is TRBV5-6 and J is TRBJ2-7; 8 positions agree with TRBD2. J lost 2 bases, V lost 0 bases, and 4 bases had no gene match. The germline V gene has CDR1 SGHDT and CDR2 YYEEEE. The CDR3 is 15 residues long. The CDR3 loop is CASSLVAGRAYEQYF. The CDR3 DNA follows: TGTGCCAGCAGCTTGGTGGCCGGGAGGGCCTACGAGCAGTACTTC.

The CDR3 sequence: CASSLWRQGDIADTQYF. The CDR3 nucleotides are TGTGCCAGCAGTTTATGGAGACAGGGAGATATTGCAGATACGCAGTATTTT. V gene TRBV28 combines with J gene TRBJ2-3; the match to TRBD1 covers 7 bases. The junction had 10 bases not matched to a gene; V was cut back by 0 bases and J by 4 bases. The CDR3 sequence is 17 residues long. Germline assignment: CDR1 MDHEN and CDR2 SYDVKM. Together with reference TRBV28 and TRBJ2-3, the CDR3 gives the full variable domain: DVKVTQSSRYLVKRTGEKVFLECVQDMDHENMFWYRQDPGLGLRLIYFSYDVKMKEKGDIPEGYSVSREKKERFSLILESASTNQTSMYLCASSLWRQGDIADTQYFGPGTRLTVL.

V and J are TRBV10-3 and TRBJ1-5; 11 bases line up with TRBD1. V lost 2 bases, J lost 7 bases, and 4 bases stayed unmatched. CDR1 is ENHRY and CDR2 is SYGVKD in the germline V gene. The CDR3 has 15 residues. CDR3 nucleotide sequence: TGTGCCATCAGTGAGGGACAGGGGGCAGGACAGCCCCAGCATTTT. Translating gives CAISEGQGAGQPQHF.

The chain joins TRBV5-1 to TRBJ1-1, with 7 bases aligning to TRBD1. This CDR3 is built from 16 residues. The ends lost 1 base at V and 1 base at J; junction bases unmatched: 7. The germline V gene encodes CDR1 SGHRS and CDR2 YFSETQ. CDR3 in amino acids: CASSLRPGGENTEAFF. The CDR3, as DNA: TGCGCCAGCAGCTTGAGGCCAGGGGGAGAGAACACTGAAGCTTTCTTT.

The chain is built from TRBV7-2 and TRBJ1-3; D possibly corresponds to TRBD1 (6 bases). Germline CDR1 reads SGHTA; CDR2 reads FQGNSA. The CDR3 has 16 amino acids. V was clipped by 2 bases and J by 4 bases, with 15 bases between them. CDR3: CASSLLGGARGNTIYF. As DNA, the CDR3 is TGTGCCAGCAGCTTACTTGGGGGGGCGCGGGGAAACACCATATATTTT.

This chain joins TRBV10-1 and TRBJ1-3, with 12 bases that match TRBD1. From germline, CDR1 is WNHNN and CDR2 SYGVQD (reference sequence). The CDR3 runs to 14 residues. The V gene end was trimmed by 9 bases and the J gene end by 7 bases; junction bases not matched to a gene: 7. CDR3 sequence (DNA): TGCGCCAGTAGGGACAGGGGGCAGGTGAACACCATATATTTT. Its translation: CASRDRGQVNTIYF.

This chain connects TRBV28 to TRBJ2-1; 12 bases agree with TRBD2. Germline V lookup: CDR1 MDHEN, CDR2 SYDVKM. With V trimmed by 1 base and J by 6 bases, 4 bases remained unmatched. CDR3 length: 16 residues. The CDR3 coding sequence is TGTGCCAGCAGTTTATCCCGGACTAGCGGGGCCAATGAGCAGTTCTTC. Residues: CASSLSRTSGANEQFF.

The gene calls are TRBV7-3 and TRBJ2-5; 8 bases are shared with TRBD2. Germline CDR1 and CDR2: SGHTA and FQGTGA. Trimming cost V 5 bases and J 5 bases; bases outside gene matches: 7. This CDR3 spans 14 amino acids. CDR3 DNA: TGTGCCAGCAGCCCCCTTAGCGGGGCGGAGACCCAGTACTTC. It is translated as CASSPLSGAETQYF. The variable domain in full, with the rest retrieved from reference TRBV7-3 and TRBJ2-5, is GAGVSQTPSNKVTEKGKYVELRCDPISGHTALYWYRQSLGQGPEFLIYFQGTGAADDSGLPNDRFFAVRPEGSVSTLKIQRTERGDSAVYLCASSPLSGAETQYFGPGTRLLVL.

The V and J genes are TRBV29-1 and TRBJ2-1; TRBD1 agrees at 7 bases. CDR3 length: 14 residues. V shed 7 bases and J 5 bases; nucleotides not matched to a gene: 11. CDR1 and CDR2 (germline): SQVTM, ANQGSEA. The DNA for the CDR3 is TGCAGCGATCGACAGGGCTATACCCACAATGAGCAGTTCTTC. This codes for CSDRQGYTHNEQFF.

The chain uses TRBV3-1 (or the pseudogene TRBV3-2) and TRBJ1-4, with TRBD1 identical over 7 bases. Germline loops: CDR1 LGHDT, CDR2 YNNKEL (reference sequence). Trimming at V came to 0 bases and at J to 6 bases, leaving 4 bases not matched to a gene. The CDR3 extends over 15 amino acids. The CDR3 region is CASSQDGQADEKLFF. The DNA for the CDR3 is TGTGCCAGCAGCCAAGATGGACAGGCTGATGAAAAACTGTTTTTT.

V and J are TRBV11-2 and TRBJ1-4; 9 bases match TRBD1. The ends lost 3 bases at V and 11 bases at J; junction bases unmatched: 19. Germline CDR1 SGHAT, CDR2 FQNNGV. This CDR3 is 18 amino acids long. In DNA form, the CDR3 reads TGTGCCAGCAGCTTGCGAGGACAGGGGATCGACCCAGGTGGGAAACTGTTTTTT. Its protein product is CASSLRGQGIDPGGKLFF.

The chain links TRBV4-1 to TRBJ2-7; 10 bases fit TRBD1. V dropped 0 bases and J dropped 3; count of bases not matched to a gene: 8. CDR1 and CDR2 (germline): MGHRA, YSYEKL. This CDR3 contains 17 residues. CDR3 nucleotide sequence: TGCGCCAGCAGCCAAGATTCGCTATGGACAGGGGGCTACGAGCAGTACTTC. It encodes CASSQDSLWTGGYEQYF.

The CDR3 spells CASSLGLAGEQYF. The CDR3 coding sequence is TGTGCCAGCAGCCTAGGACTAGCAGGCGAGCAGTACTTC. The chain is built from TRBV12-3 or TRBV12-4 and TRBJ2-7; 8 positions match TRBD2. Germline trimming cut 6 bases from V and 6 bases from J; bases unmatched to any gene: 7. The CDR3 is 13 amino acids.

V is TRBV9 and J is TRBJ2-7, with 9 bases fitting TRBD1. CDR3 length: 15 amino acids. V trimming: 5 bases; J trimming: 3 bases; junction bases outside the gene matches: 9. Germline CDR1 SGDLS, CDR2 YYNGEE. The CDR3 DNA sequence: TGTGCCAGCAGTGCCGGGACAGGGTTCTTCTACGAGCAGTACTTC. Protein product: CASSAGTGFFYEQYF.

The chain joins TRBV7-9 to TRBJ1-2; TRBD1 is a possible D gene (5 bases). The V gene's germline CDR1 is SEHNR and CDR2 FQNEAQ (reference sequence). The CDR3 runs 13 residues. V was cut by 5 bases and J by 2 bases, with 9 bases left in between. CDR3 region: CASSDSENYGYTF. The CDR3 bases are TGTGCCAGCAGCGACAGTGAAAACTATGGCTACACCTTC. The entire variable domain, with the rest obtained from reference TRBV7-9 and TRBJ1-2, is as follows: DTGVSQNPRHKITKRGQNVTFRCDPISEHNRLYWYRQTLGQGPEFLTYFQNEAQLEKSRLLSDRFSAERPKGSFSTLEIQRTEQGDSAMYLCASSDSENYGYTFGSGTRLTVV.

The chain combines TRBV9 with TRBJ2-1; 8 nucleotides line up with TRBD2. Trimming cost V 2 bases and J 5 bases; bases outside gene matches: 6. The germline V gene has CDR1 SGDLS and CDR2 YYNGEE. The CDR3 has 15 residues. CDR3 amino acids: CASSVSGAFNNEQFF. The CDR3 nucleotides are TGTGCCAGCAGCGTTAGCGGGGCCTTTAACAATGAGCAGTTCTTC.

The rearrangement links TRBV27 to TRBJ2-5; a possible D gene is TRBD2 (5 bases). The CDR3 has 13 residues. V lost 6 bases and J 2 bases, leaving 10 bases between the germline ends. Germline values: CDR1 MNHEY, CDR2 SMNVEV (reference sequence). The CDR3 region is CASRGSEQETQYF. Here the CDR3 DNA reads TGTGCCAGCAGAGGTAGCGAACAAGAGACCCAGTACTTC.

V is TRBV28 and J is TRBJ2-7; D perhaps matches TRBD2 (6 bases). The germline V gene encodes CDR1 MDHEN and CDR2 SYDVKM. The V and J ends lost 2 bases and 5 bases respectively, with 16 bases between them. The CDR3 has 15 amino acids. As DNA, the CDR3 is TGTGCCAGCAGTTTAGGGAGGACTAAAGGGAACGAGCAGTACTTC. Its protein is CASSLGRTKGNEQYF. Supplemented by reference TRBV28 and TRBJ2-7, the full variable domain reads DVKVTQSSRYLVKRTGEKVFLECVQDMDHENMFWYRQDPGLGLRLIYFSYDVKMKEKGDIPEGYSVSREKKERFSLILESASTNQTSMYLCASSLGRTKGNEQYFGPGTRLTVT.

Only one count was recorded for this clone. This chain links TRBV4-3 with TRBJ1-1; D possibly corresponds to TRBD1 (5 bases). V lost 4 bases and J 1 base, leaving 10 bases between the germline ends. The CDR3 consists of 14 residues. In germline, CDR1 is LGHNA, CDR2 YSLEER. The CDR3 coding sequence is TGCGCCAGCAGCCCGCAAGACAGGAACACTGAAGCTTTCTTT. Protein: CASSPQDRNTEAFF.

This chain joins TRBV7-9 and TRBJ1-3, with D perhaps matching TRBD1 (5 bases). CDR1 and CDR2 from the germline V gene are SEHNR and FQNEAQ (reference sequence). This CDR3 contains 15 residues. V shed 7 bases and J shed 1 base, with 14 bases lying between them. The CDR3 sequence is CASIPAGGSGNTIYF. Here the CDR3 DNA reads TGTGCCAGCATCCCTGCGGGGGGGTCTGGAAACACCATATATTTT.

The table lists this clone with a few counts. The rearrangement joins TRBV5-4 to TRBJ1-3; 9 nucleotides align to TRBD1. This CDR3 is 16 amino acids long. The germline V gene encodes CDR1 SGHNT and CDR2 YYREEE (reference sequence). The ends lost 4 bases at V and 0 bases at J; junction bases unmatched: 5. The CDR3, as DNA: TGTGCCAGCAGCCTGAGGACAGGGGCCTCTGGAAACACCATATATTTT. Amino acid sequence: CASSLRTGASGNTIYF.

This clone has only one observation. V usage is TRBV3-1 (or the pseudogene TRBV3-2) and J usage is TRBJ2-1, with 10 positions matching TRBD1. The V segment lost 2 bases and the J segment 4 bases; nucleotides outside the gene matches: 8. The germline CDR1 and CDR2 sequences are LGHDT and YNNKEL (reference sequence). The CDR3 covers 17 residues. The CDR3, as DNA: TGTGCCAGCAGCCAACAACCGGGACAGGGGTGGTACAATGAGCAGTTCTTC. As protein: CASSQQPGQGWYNEQFF.

The chain uses TRBV18 and TRBJ1-2; TRBD1 matches 8 bases. Germline CDR1 KGHSH, CDR2 LQKENI. CDR3 length equals 14 residues. V shed 3 bases, J shed 4 bases, and the junction held 4 bases outside the gene matches. CDR3 nucleotides: TGTGCCAGCTCACCCGGACAGGGTGGCTATGGCTACACCTTC. Its translation is CASSPGQGGYGYTF.

The CDR3 loop is CAWSVGVRGGYTF. CDR3 bases: TGTGCCTGGAGTGTAGGGGTAAGGGGAGGCTACACCTTC. The J gene is TRBJ1-2, the V gene TRBV30, with D possibly matching TRBD1 (5 bases). Germline-derived CDR1 and CDR2 are GTSNPN and SVGIG (reference sequence). Trimming took 0 bases from V and 8 from J, leaving 13 bases between them. CDR3 length equals 13 residues.

The rearrangement uses TRBV5-1 and TRBJ2-5; TRBD2 aligns across 8 bases. Germline V CDR1 and CDR2: SGHRS, YFSETQ. CDR3 size: 16 residues. Germline trimming cut 2 bases from V and 4 bases from J; bases unmatched to any gene: 10. The CDR3 DNA sequence: TGCGCCAGCAGCTTAGAAGTAGCGGGAACGAGAGAGACCCAGTACTTC. Translating gives CASSLEVAGTRETQYF.